These 24 T cell receptor beta chains were sequenced from one sample in a study of CD8+CD57+ T cells in acquired aplastic anemia. CD8+CD57+ cell expansion, shown by flow cytometry, had occurred in the patients selected for sequencing. TCR beta VDJ and CDR3 profiling used genomic DNA as template. Each CDR3 protein gets one entry after TCRdb re-called the reads with MiXCR. There are 400,000 to 600,000 distinct CDR3 sequences in the sample; less than 35% occur only once, and roughly 0.89% lies in the top ten. The sample comprised sorted CD4+, CD8+, or CD8+CD57+ T cells (not recorded which) from PBMCs. These receptors originate from a human donor with aplastic anemia.

In its sample, this clonotype was seen many times. This chain uses TRBV20-1 with TRBJ1-1; 7 positions match TRBD1. The J segment lost 6 bases and the V segment lost 6 bases, leaving 10 bases of the junction unmatched. The CDR3 is 13 residues long. The V gene's germline CDR1 is DFQATT and CDR2 SNEGSKA (reference sequence). The CDR3 reads CSATYRDRSEAFF. The CDR3 DNA reads TGCAGTGCGACATACCGGGACAGATCTGAAGCTTTCTTT.

This clonotype was detected many times. The chain employs TRBV19 and TRBJ1-2; no firm D call. Trimming left V 6 bases short and J 0 bases short, with 8 bases between. This CDR3 comprises 13 residues. The V gene's germline CDR1 is LNHDA and CDR2 SQIVND (reference sequence). CDR3 sequence: CASRTKANYGYTF. In nucleotides, the CDR3 is TGTGCCAGTAGAACCAAAGCTAACTATGGCTACACCTTC.

With regard to this clonotype: Just one base apart from a much larger clone, this may be a read error. DNA for the CDR3: TGTGCCAGCAACTGGGACAGTAGCAATTCACCCCTCCACTTT. It codes for CASNWDSSNSPLHF. This chain uses TRBV6-1 with TRBJ1-6; 7 bases are a match to TRBD1. Germline V CDR1 and CDR2: MNHNS, SASEGT. CDR3 size: 14 residues. The ends lost 7 bases at V and 7 bases at J; junction bases unmatched: 7.

This clonotype was counted a few times. The chain couples TRBV12-5 to TRBJ1-1; D may be TRBD1 (6 bases). The CDR3 spans 14 residues. CDR1 and CDR2 from the germline V gene are LGHNT and FRNRAP. Trimming removed 6 bases from V and 3 bases from J, with 14 bases in between. This CDR3 reads CASGQTGIDTEAFF. The CDR3 DNA sequence: TGTGCTAGTGGCCAAACAGGGATCGACACTGAAGCTTTCTTT.

This clonotype was detected ten times or more. The CDR3 region is CASTLGDTEAFF. For the CDR3, the DNA is TGTGCCAGCACCCTCGGGGACACTGAAGCTTTCTTT. The V and J genes are TRBV2 and TRBJ1-1; no definite D call. The length of the CDR3 is 12 residues. V lost 7 bases and J 3 bases, leaving 9 bases between the germline ends. CDR1 and CDR2 (germline): SNHLY, FYNNEI.

The chain combines TRBV7-6 with TRBJ2-3; 10 positions agree with TRBD2. CDR3 length equals 18 residues. The V gene end was trimmed by 5 bases and the J gene end by 5 bases; junction bases not matched to a gene: 16. Germline CDR1 is SGHVS and CDR2 is FNYEAQ. The CDR3, as DNA: TGTGCCAGCAGCCTTGCGAAGCGGGGGGGCCGATTTGTAGATACGCAGTATTTT. This translates into CASSLAKRGGRFVDTQYF.

The table lists this clonotype with a count of one. V and J are TRBV5-1 and TRBJ2-3; possibly TRBD2 for D (5 bases). Germline V CDR1 and CDR2: SGHRS, YFSETQ. The CDR3 runs to 16 residues. The V gene lost 0 bases and the J gene lost 8 bases, with 19 bases spanning the gap. Here the CDR3 DNA reads TGCGCCAGCAGCTTGGGGGCGGGCGCCCTCGTCGGTACGCAGTATTTT. This encodes CASSLGAGALVGTQYF. Full variable domain (remainder filled in from reference TRBV5-1 and TRBJ2-3): KAGVTQTPRYLIKTRGQQVTLSCSPISGHRSVSWYQQTPGQGLQFLFEYFSETQRNKGNFPGRFSGRQFSNSRSEMNVSTLELGDSALYLCASSLGAGALVGTQYFGPGTRLTVL.

A few counts support this clonotype. The gene calls are TRBV20-1 and TRBJ1-2; the match to TRBD1 covers 9 bases. The CDR3 runs 13 residues. V was pared by 7 bases and J by 8 bases, with 11 bases of the junction left unmatched. Germline assignment: CDR1 DFQATT and CDR2 SNEGSKA (reference sequence). The CDR3, as DNA: TGCAGTGTGGGGGAGAACAGGGGGCGAGGCTACACCTTC. Protein: CSVGENRGRGYTF.

The genes are TRBV5-6 and TRBJ2-6; TRBD1 matches at 8 bases. V lost 0 bases and J lost 0; bases outside the gene matches: 8. The CDR3 contains 19 residues. CDR1 is SGHDT, CDR2 YYEEEE, per germline. CDR3 residues: CASSLEGTGVSSGANVLTF. The CDR3 nucleotides read TGTGCCAGCAGCTTGGAGGGGACAGGTGTTAGCTCTGGGGCCAACGTCCTGACTTTC.

This chain connects TRBV20-1 to TRBJ2-3, with D unclear. CDR1 DFQATT and CDR2 SNEGSKA come from the germline V gene (reference sequence). Between the trimmed V and J ends, which lost 2 bases and 1 base, there was a span of 10 bases. The CDR3 has 14 amino acids. Here the CDR3 reads CSARPRLRTDTQYF. The CDR3 DNA reads as TGCAGTGCTAGACCCAGACTGCGCACAGATACGCAGTATTTT.

This clonotype has ten or more counts. The V gene is TRBV14, the J gene TRBJ1-2; D is undetermined. Trimming removed 0 bases from V and 4 bases from J, with 6 bases in between. Germline CDR1 SGHDN, CDR2 FVKESK. This CDR3 is built from 13 residues. The CDR3 reads CASSQEQSYGYTF. CDR3 DNA sequence: TGTGCCAGCAGCCAAGAGCAATCCTATGGCTACACCTTC.

The chain couples TRBV24-1 to TRBJ2-3, with 8 bases that match TRBD2. The CDR3 contains 14 residues. CDR1 is KGHDR, CDR2 SFDVKD, per germline. The trim removed 3 bases at V and 6 bases at J, leaving 4 bases unmatched. CDR3 nucleotides: TGTGCCACCAGTGATCCGGGACTAGTGGATACGCAGTATTTT. This codes for CATSDPGLVDTQYF.

V usage is TRBV19 and J usage is TRBJ2-1; 8 positions match TRBD1. The CDR3 spans 13 residues. CDR1 is LNHDA and CDR2 is SQIVND in the germline V gene (reference sequence). V trimming: 5 bases; J trimming: 12 bases; junction bases outside the gene matches: 9. Here the CDR3 DNA reads TGTGCCAGTAGTTCAGACTCCGGGACAGGGCAGTTCTTC. This translates into CASSSDSGTGQFF.

This clonotype was observed many times. V usage is TRBV2 and J usage is TRBJ2-1; 9 nucleotides match TRBD1. The CDR3 length is 15 residues. CDR1 is SNHLY and CDR2 is FYNNEI in the germline V gene. V was clipped by 2 bases and J by 5 bases; unmatched bases: 4. The CDR3 spells CASSELGQGNNEQFF. The DNA for the CDR3 is TGTGCCAGCAGTGAACTAGGACAGGGGAACAATGAGCAGTTCTTC. Variable domain in full (rest from reference TRBV2 and TRBJ2-1): EPEVTQTPSHQVTQMGQEVILRCVPISNHLYFYWYRQILGQKVEFLVSFYNNEISEKSEIFDDQFSVERPDGSNFTLKIRSTKLEDSAMYFCASSELGQGNNEQFFGPGTRLTVL.

Comments on this clonotype: The conserved phenylalanine or tryptophan is not found at the CDR3 terminus, so this likely reflects a read error. The chain is built from TRBV5-1 and TRBJ2-5; TRBD2 agrees at 12 bases. The CDR3 contains 15 residues. Germline CDR1 and CDR2: SGHRS and YFSETQ. Losses at the gene ends were 3 bases for V and 1 base for J; bases not matched to a gene: 1. The CDR3 nucleotides read TGCGCCAGCAGCTCGGGACTAGCGGGCCAAGAGACCCAGTACCTC. Its translation is CASSSGLAGQETQYL.

For this clonotype: In this CDR3 the conserved last residue, phenylalanine or tryptophan, is missing, so a read error is likely. Because the CDR3's place on the DNA is in doubt, the DNA is left out and the CDR3 is given as listed by TCRdb. The gene calls are TRBV29-1 and TRBJ2-7; whether TRBD1, the table's D call, matches the DNA was not checked. From germline, CDR1 is SQVTM and CDR2 ANQGSEA. The CDR3 spans 8 amino acids, including both terminal residues. This chain's CDR3 is CSVRGRVS.

V and J are TRBV25-1 and TRBJ1-1; unclear D gene. Germline-derived CDR1 and CDR2 are MGHDK and SYGVNS. V shed 5 bases and J shed 0 bases, with 19 bases lying between them. The CDR3 sequence is 17 residues long. The CDR3 reads CASSLLVGSPMNTEAFF. CDR3 coding DNA: TGTGCCAGCAGTTTATTGGTGGGGTCCCCCATGAACACTGAAGCTTTCTTT.

This clonotype showed up many times. The chain is built from TRBV29-1 and TRBJ2-5; perhaps D is TRBD1 or TRBD2 (6 bases each). Trimming cost V 7 bases and J 2 bases, with 14 bases left between them. Germline values: CDR1 SQVTM, CDR2 ANQGSEA. The CDR3 runs 13 residues. The CDR3 sequence: CSGCEGGQETQYF. Here the CDR3 DNA reads TGCAGCGGGTGTGAGGGGGGTCAAGAGACCCAGTACTTC.

The CDR3 nucleotides read TGTGCCAGCAGCGTAGGTCCTTACCAGACAAATGAGCAGTACTTC. Residues: CASSVGPYQTNEQYF. The chain links TRBV9 to TRBJ2-7, with no clear D. Deletions cut 0 bases from V and 7 bases from J, with 17 bases between. CDR1 is SGDLS and CDR2 is YYNGEE in the germline V gene. This CDR3 is built from 15 residues.

This clonotype has a count of ten or more. The chain combines TRBV20-1 with TRBJ2-7, with TRBD2 matching 9 bases. This CDR3 region has 15 residues. J lost 0 bases, V lost 5 bases, and 8 bases had no gene match. From germline, CDR1 is DFQATT and CDR2 SNEGSKA (reference sequence). CDR3 in amino acids: CSARKRGALSYEQYF. Written as DNA, the CDR3 is TGCAGTGCTCGTAAGCGGGGGGCACTCTCCTACGAGCAGTACTTC.

V gene TRBV28 combines with J gene TRBJ2-7, with TRBD1 matching over 7 bases. In germline, CDR1 is MDHEN, CDR2 SYDVKM. The CDR3 contains 16 residues. V lost 2 bases to trimming and J lost 2 bases; unmatched junction nucleotides: 9. The CDR3 loop reads CASSLPFGQGAYEQYF. The CDR3 nucleotides read TGTGCCAGCAGTTTACCGTTTGGGCAGGGGGCCTACGAGCAGTACTTC.

The chain couples TRBV6-2 or TRBV6-3 to TRBJ1-3; 8 positions agree with TRBD1. The V segment lost 4 bases and the J segment 2 bases; nucleotides outside the gene matches: 10. This CDR3 has 17 residues. The germline gives CDR1 MNHEY, CDR2 SVGEGT. In DNA form, the CDR3 reads TGTGCCAGCAGTTTAGCCTGGACAGGGTGGGCTGGAAACACCATATATTTT. The encoded protein is CASSLAWTGWAGNTIYF.

This clonotype was counted many times. This chain uses TRBV7-3 with TRBJ2-3; no definite D call. Germline values: CDR1 SGHTA, CDR2 FQGTGA. The CDR3 has 14 amino acids. Trimming cost V 0 bases and J 0 bases, with 4 bases left between them. CDR3 nucleotide sequence: TGTGCCAGCAGCTTAACTGGCAGCACAGATACGCAGTATTTT. Protein product: CASSLTGSTDTQYF.

This clonotype was counted between two and nine times. The chain links TRBV12-3 or TRBV12-4 to TRBJ2-3, with 8 nucleotides matching TRBD1. V dropped 2 bases and J dropped 4; count of bases not matched to a gene: 5. The length of the CDR3 is 15 residues. The CDR3 is CASSLWQGASDTQYF. CDR3 coding DNA: TGTGCCAGCAGTTTATGGCAGGGGGCGTCAGATACGCAGTATTTT.